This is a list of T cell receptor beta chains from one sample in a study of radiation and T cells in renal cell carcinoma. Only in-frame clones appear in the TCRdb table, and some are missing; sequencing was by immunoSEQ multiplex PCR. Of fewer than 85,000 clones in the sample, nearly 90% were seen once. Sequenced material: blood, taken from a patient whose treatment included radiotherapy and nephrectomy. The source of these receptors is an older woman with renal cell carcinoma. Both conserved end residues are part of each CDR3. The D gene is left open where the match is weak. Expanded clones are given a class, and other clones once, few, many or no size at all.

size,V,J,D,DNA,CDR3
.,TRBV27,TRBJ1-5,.,TGTGCCAGCAGTTTCCCCAATCAGCCCCAGCATTTT,CASSFPNQPQHF
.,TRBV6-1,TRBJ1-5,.,TGTGCCAGCAGGCCGACAGGAATCAATCAGCCCCAGCATTTT,CASRPTGINQPQHF
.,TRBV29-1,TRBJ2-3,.,TGCAGCGTTGAAGATCCTCTGGTCCCAGATACGCAGTATTTT,CSVEDPLVPDTQYF
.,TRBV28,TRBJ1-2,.,TGTGCCAGCAGCTTAGGACAGCCCGCCCATGGCTACACCTTC,CASSLGQPAHGYTF
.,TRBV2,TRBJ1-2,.,TGTGCCAGCAGTGAAGTCGGCTACACCTTC,CASSEVGYTF
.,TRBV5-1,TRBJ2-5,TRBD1,TGCGCCAGCAGCTTAGCGGGACAGGGGGAGTTGGAGACCCAGTACTTC,CASSLAGQGELETQYF
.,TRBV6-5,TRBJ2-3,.,TGTGCCAGCAGTTACCTCAATACGCAGTATTTT,CASSYLNTQYF
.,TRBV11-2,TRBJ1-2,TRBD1,TGTGCCAGCAGCACCGGGACAGGGAGGAACTATGGCTACACCTTC,CASSTGTGRNYGYTF
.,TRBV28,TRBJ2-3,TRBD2,TGTGCCAGCAGTTTCGGCGCGGGGGGGACGGATACGCAGTATTTT,CASSFGAGGTDTQYF
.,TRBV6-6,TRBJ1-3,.,TGTGCCAGCAGTTATGTCAGGGCTAGAAACACCATATATTTT,CASSYVRARNTIYF
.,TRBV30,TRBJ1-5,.,TGTGCCTGGAGTCAACAGGCCAATCAGCCCCAGCATTTT,CAWSQQANQPQHF
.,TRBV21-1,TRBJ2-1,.,TGTGCCAGCAGCAAAGAAAATGGCGGGGGGGGATTCAGCAATGAGCAGTTCTTC,CASSKENGGGGFSNEQFF
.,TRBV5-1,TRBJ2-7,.,TGCGCCAGCAGCCCCAGGGGTTCCGGCAGCTACGAGCAGTACTTC,CASSPRGSGSYEQYF
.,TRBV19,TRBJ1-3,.,TGTGCCAGTAGTACCCCGCTTGGAAACACCATATATTTT,CASSTPLGNTIYF
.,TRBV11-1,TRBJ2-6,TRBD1,TGTGCCAGCAGCACAGGGGGACAGGTGCTCTCTGGGGCCAACGTCCTGACTTTC,CASSTGGQVLSGANVLTF
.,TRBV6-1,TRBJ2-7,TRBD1,TGTGCCAGCAGCGTGGGACAGAGGGGCTCCTACGAGCAGTACTTC,CASSVGQRGSYEQYF
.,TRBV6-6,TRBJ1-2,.,TGTGCCAGTTCTTATTGGGACGGAGGCTACACCTTC,CASSYWDGGYTF
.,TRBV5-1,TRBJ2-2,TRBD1,TGCGCCAGCAGCTTACAGGGGGCAAGGAGCACCGGGGAGCTGTTTTTT,CASSLQGARSTGELFF
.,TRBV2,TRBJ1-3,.,TGTGCCAGCGCTCTTACCTCTGGAAACACCATATATTTT,CASALTSGNTIYF
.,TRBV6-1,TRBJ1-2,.,TGTGCCAGCAGTGGAGATACCTATGGCTACACCTTC,CASSGDTYGYTF
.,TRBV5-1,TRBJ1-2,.,TGCGCCAGCAGCTTTGACGGTAACTATGGCTACACCTTC,CASSFDGNYGYTF
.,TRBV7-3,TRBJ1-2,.,TGTGCCAGCAGCTTAACAGGGAGGGGGAACTATGGCTACACCTTC,CASSLTGRGNYGYTF
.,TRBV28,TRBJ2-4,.,TGTGCCAGCAGTTTATGCCGGGCAGGGGAGGTTTGCATTCAGTACTTC,CASSLCRAGEVCIQYF
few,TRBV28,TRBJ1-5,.,TGTGCCGTCCGGCGGGGTAGCAATCAGCCCCAGCATTTT,CAVRRGSNQPQHF
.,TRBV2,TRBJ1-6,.,TGTGCCAGCAGTGGGGGGGGCTATAATTCACCCCTCCACTTT,CASSGGGYNSPLHF
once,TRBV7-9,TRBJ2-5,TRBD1,TGTGCCAGCAGCTTAGGGGGCAGGGGGCCTGAGACCCAGTACTTC,CASSLGGRGPETQYF
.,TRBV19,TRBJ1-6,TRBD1,TGTGCCAGTACGGGACAGCCCTTCTATAATTCACCCCTCCACTTT,CASTGQPFYNSPLHF
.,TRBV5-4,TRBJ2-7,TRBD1,TGTGCCAGCAGCTTGGGACAGGGGGCCTACGAGCAGTACTTC,CASSLGQGAYEQYF
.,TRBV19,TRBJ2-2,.,TGTGCCAGTAGCCCCAGGTCCCGTGAAACCGGGGAGCTGTTTTTT,CASSPRSRETGELFF
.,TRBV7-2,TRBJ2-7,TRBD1,TGTGCCAGCAGCTCCCGGGACAGGACCTACGAGCAGTACTTC,CASSSRDRTYEQYF
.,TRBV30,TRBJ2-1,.,TGTGCCTGGAGTGCGGCTAGTTGGTTCTTC,CAWSAASWFF
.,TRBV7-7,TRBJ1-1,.,TGTGCTAGCAGCCCAGGGGCCTTGGCCACTGAAGCTTTCTTT,CASSPGALATEAFF
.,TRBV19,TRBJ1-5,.,TGTGCCAGTGGAGGGACCAATCAGCCCCAGCATTTT,CASGGTNQPQHF
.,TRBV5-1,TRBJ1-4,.,TGCGCCAGCAGCAAAACAGGGAAAACTAATGAAAAACTGTTTTTT,CASSKTGKTNEKLFF
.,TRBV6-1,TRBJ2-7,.,TGTGCCAGCAGTGTTCGGACAGTCTACGAGCAGTACTTC,CASSVRTVYEQYF
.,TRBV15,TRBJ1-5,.,TGTGCCACCAGCAGAGGTGGAGACAGGTCCAATCAGCCCCAGCATTTT,CATSRGGDRSNQPQHF
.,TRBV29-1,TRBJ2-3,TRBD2,TGCAGCGTTTACAAGCGGGGGTTTAGCACAGATACGCAGTATTTT,CSVYKRGFSTDTQYF
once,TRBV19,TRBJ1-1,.,TGTGCCAGTAGCATCAGGAAGGGGAACACTGAAGCTTTCTTT,CASSIRKGNTEAFF
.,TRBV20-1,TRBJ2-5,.,TGCAGTGCTTCCGGGCCTGGAGACCAGTACTTC,CSASGPGDQYF
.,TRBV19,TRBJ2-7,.,TGTGCCAGTAGTATAGATCACACACTCTCCTACGAGCAGTACTTC,CASSIDHTLSYEQYF
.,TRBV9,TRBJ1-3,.,TGTGCCAGCAGCGCCCCCCGGCAGGAGGCTTCTCCAGGAAACACCATATATTTT,CASSAPRQEASPGNTIYF
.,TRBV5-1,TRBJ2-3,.,TGCGCCAGCAGCTTAGCGGGCACAGATACGCAGTATTTT,CASSLAGTDTQYF
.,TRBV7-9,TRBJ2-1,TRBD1,TGTGCCAGCAGGGCGGACAGGGGAGGCAATGAGCAGTTCTTC,CASRADRGGNEQFF
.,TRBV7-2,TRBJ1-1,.,TGTGCCAGCAGCTTAAGTGAGGGATGGGGATCGAACACTGAAGCTTTCTTT,CASSLSEGWGSNTEAFF
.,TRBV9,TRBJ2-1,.,TGTGCCAGCAGCGTGAGTAGCTACCCTAACTCCTACAATGAGCAGTTCTTC,CASSVSSYPNSYNEQFF
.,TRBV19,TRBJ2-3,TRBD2,TGTGCCAGTAGCCGGTCGGGGGGAGAAGGAGATACGCAGTATTTT,CASSRSGGEGDTQYF
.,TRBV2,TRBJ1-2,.,TGTGCCAGCAAAGGTCCGGTTGACTATGGCTACACCTTC,CASKGPVDYGYTF
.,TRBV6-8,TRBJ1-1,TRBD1,TGTGCCAGCATTTGTGACAGGGCCCTGAACACTGAAGCTTTCTTT,CASICDRALNTEAFF
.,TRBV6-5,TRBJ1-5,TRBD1,TGTGCCTCACAGGAGGGGACAGGGGCTCAGCCCCAGCATTTT,CASQEGTGAQPQHF
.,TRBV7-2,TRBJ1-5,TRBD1,TGTGCCAGCAGCTTAGAAGGGACAGGGGGCTATCAGCCCCAGCATTTT,CASSLEGTGGYQPQHF
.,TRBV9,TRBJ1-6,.,TGTGCCAGCAGCAATGGGGCGCAGACATTTAATTCACCCCTCCACTTT,CASSNGAQTFNSPLHF
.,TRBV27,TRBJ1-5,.,TGTGCCAGCAGCCGCGCGACACCATCTAATCAGCCCCAGCATTTT,CASSRATPSNQPQHF
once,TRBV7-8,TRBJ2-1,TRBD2,TGTGCCAGCAGCTTAGGTCCTAGCGGGGGGTATGAGCAGTTCTTC,CASSLGPSGGYEQFF
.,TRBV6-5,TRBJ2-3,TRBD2,TGTGCCAGCAGAGTAGCGGGGGTCACAGATACGCAGTATTTT,CASRVAGVTDTQYF
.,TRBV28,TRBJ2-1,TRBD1,TGTGCCAGCAGAAGCGCCGGGACAGGGGGTAACAATGAGCAGTTCTTC,CASRSAGTGGNNEQFF